This T cell receptor beta chain was observed in a study of blood T cell repertoires in COVID-19. At the level of the study: Material from acute and convalescent COVID-19 was sourced from the United States, Italy and Spain. PBMCs, B-cell-depleted T cells, or T cells were the source of the cDNA or gDNA that made up the material.

Authors' analysis steps: How many nucleated cells were present was estimated from reference gene primer amplification. Method: immunoSEQ multiplex PCR; TCRdb's copy keeps in-frame clones and lacks some. V, J and clone size are taken as reported in that table, and D and trimming were inferred from the DNA itself. The sample shows about 230,000 clones, roughly 85% of them seen only once. This clone was counted between two and nine times. The germline V gene has CDR1 MNHNY and CDR2 SVGAGI (reference sequence). The CDR3 is made up of 14 amino acids. V was clipped by 3 bases and J by 6 bases, with 15 bases between them.

Source material: peripheral blood. The J gene is TRBJ2-7, the V gene TRBV6-6; D is uncertain. The sequence derives from a woman between 70 and 85 years old with active or convalescent COVID-19. The DNA of the CDR3 is TGTGCCAGCAGTTATGACCCGGCGGCGTTCGAGCAGTACTTC. It yields the protein CASSYDPAAFEQYF.